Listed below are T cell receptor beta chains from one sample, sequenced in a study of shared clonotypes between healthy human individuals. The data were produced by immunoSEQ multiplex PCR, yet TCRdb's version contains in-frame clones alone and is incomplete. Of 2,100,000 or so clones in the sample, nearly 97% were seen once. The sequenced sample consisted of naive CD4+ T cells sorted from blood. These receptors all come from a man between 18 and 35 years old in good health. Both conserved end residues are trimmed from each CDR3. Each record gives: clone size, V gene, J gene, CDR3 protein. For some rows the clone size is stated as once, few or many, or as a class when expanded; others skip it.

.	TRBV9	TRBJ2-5	ASSVTGQGPQETQY
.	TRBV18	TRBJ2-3	ASSTTHSASTDTQY
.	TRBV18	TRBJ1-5	ASSPRAGEGSNQPQH
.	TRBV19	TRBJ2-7	ACRQGPYEQY
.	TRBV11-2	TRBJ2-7	ASSPTHLGYEQY
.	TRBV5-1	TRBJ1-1	ASSLQGWGTEAF
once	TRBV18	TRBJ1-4	ASSPLATNEKLF
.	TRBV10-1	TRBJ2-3	ASSESPYIGEGTITDTQY
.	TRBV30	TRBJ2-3	AGGGDGGDTQY
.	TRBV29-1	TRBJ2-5	SVLAGETQY
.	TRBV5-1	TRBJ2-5	ASSVDRGIEETQY
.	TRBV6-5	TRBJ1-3	ASSYSGQVGNTIY
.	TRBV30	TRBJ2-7	AWSVLGGSSYEQY
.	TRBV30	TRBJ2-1	AWSSRREQF
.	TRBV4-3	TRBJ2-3	ASSQDNHGGGGDTQY